This T cell receptor (beta chain) was identified in a study of a mutant IDH1 vaccine in newly diagnosed glioma. Study-level background: Either 4-6 weeks after radiotherapy alone or alongside temozolomide, vaccination was begun.

The germline CDR1 and CDR2 sequences are SGHAT and FQNNGV. The CDR3 covers 15 residues. Trimming left V 7 bases short and J 3 bases short, with 18 bases between. The sample's time point: week 47, end of study. The investigators gave 300 ug of mutant IDH1 20-mer peptide in each vaccine dose, together with topical imiquimod. About this clone: Its target is not known.

Method: immunoSEQ multiplex PCR; TCRdb's copy keeps in-frame clones and lacks some. Among some 40,000 clones listed, about 81% were seen once. Findings and caveats of the study: Overall, around 94% of patients had vaccine-induced immune responses.

Sequences were derived from PBMCs, sampled from a glioma patient whose treatment included an IDH1 peptide vaccine. The chain recombines TRBV11-2 with TRBJ1-2; D is perhaps TRBD1 (6 bases). This receptor was taken from a man aged 35 to 55 with glioma. The CDR3 DNA reads TGTGCCAGCACCCATATGGGGGGCGACGACTATGGCTACACCTTC. Translating gives CASTHMGGDDYGYTF. The entire variable domain, with the rest obtained from reference TRBV11-2 and TRBJ1-2, is as follows: EAGVAQSPRYKIIEKRQSVAFWCNPISGHATLYWYQQILGQGPKLLIQFQNNGVVDDSQLPKDRFSAERLKGVDSTLKIQPAKLEDSAVYLCASTHMGGDDYGYTFGSGTRLTVV.